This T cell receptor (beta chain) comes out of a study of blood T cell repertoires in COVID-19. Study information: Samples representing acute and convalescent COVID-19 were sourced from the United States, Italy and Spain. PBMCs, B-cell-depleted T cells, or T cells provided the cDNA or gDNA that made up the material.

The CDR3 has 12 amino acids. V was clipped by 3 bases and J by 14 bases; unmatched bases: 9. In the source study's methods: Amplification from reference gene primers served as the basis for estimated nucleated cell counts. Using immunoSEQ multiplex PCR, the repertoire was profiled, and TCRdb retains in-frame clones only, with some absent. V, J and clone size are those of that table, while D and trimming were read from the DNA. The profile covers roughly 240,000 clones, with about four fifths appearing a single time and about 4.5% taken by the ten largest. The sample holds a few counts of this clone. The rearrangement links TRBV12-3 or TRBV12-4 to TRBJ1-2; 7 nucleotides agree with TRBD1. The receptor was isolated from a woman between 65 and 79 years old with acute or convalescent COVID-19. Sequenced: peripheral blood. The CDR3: CASSFPGQQGTF. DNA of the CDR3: TGTGCCAGCAGTTTTCCGGGACAGCAGGGGACCTTC.